These T cell receptor beta chains were read from a single sample in a study of tissue T cells after allogeneic stem cell transplantation. Only in-frame clones appear in the TCRdb table, and some are missing; sequencing was by immunoSEQ multiplex PCR. The profile shows 8,000 to 10,000 clones, 60% of them singletons. Material: tissue from the jejunum, obtained at autopsy. All receptors derive from a woman aged 18-55 years with breast cancer. Both conserved end residues are part of each CDR3. A D gene is named only where the DNA matches it firmly. The listing skips clone size in some rows; elsewhere it reads once, few, many or a size class.

V gene: TRBV25-1; J gene: TRBJ2-7; clone size: -; CDR3 length: 14; D gene: -; CDR3 DNA: TGTGCCAGCAGAGACCGACTAGACCCCTACGAGCAGTACTTC; CDR3 protein: CASRDRLDPYEQYF
V gene: TRBV10-1; J gene: TRBJ2-2; clone size: -; CDR3 length: 17; D gene: TRBD2; CDR3 DNA: TGCGCCAGCAGTGAGGCGGGAGGGCCGGTTCGTGCCGGGGAGCTGTTTTTT; CDR3 protein: CASSEAGGPVRAGELFF
V gene: TRBV2; J gene: TRBJ1-5; clone size: -; CDR3 length: 14; D gene: -; CDR3 DNA: TGTGCCAGCAGCCACAGGGAGGAGAATCAGCCCCAGCATTTT; CDR3 protein: CASSHREENQPQHF
V gene: TRBV6-2/TRBV6-3; J gene: TRBJ2-1; clone size: -; CDR3 length: 16; D gene: TRBD2; CDR3 DNA: TGTGCCAGCAGCTGGAGCGGGAGGGCACTGAGGAATGAGCAGTTCTTC; CDR3 protein: CASSWSGRALRNEQFF
V gene: TRBV7-3; J gene: TRBJ2-3; clone size: -; CDR3 length: 14; D gene: -; CDR3 DNA: TGTGCCAGCAGCCCTCTAGGGGGTGGGGATACGCAGTATTTT; CDR3 protein: CASSPLGGGDTQYF
V gene: TRBV4-2; J gene: TRBJ2-2; clone size: -; CDR3 length: 14; D gene: -; CDR3 DNA: TGTGCCAGCAGCCACCCCCGTGACACCGGGGAGCTGTTTTTT; CDR3 protein: CASSHPRDTGELFF
V gene: TRBV6-6; J gene: TRBJ2-3; clone size: -; CDR3 length: 14; D gene: -; CDR3 DNA: TGTGCCAGCAGTTACTCCGCACAGGAAGATACGCAGTATTTT; CDR3 protein: CASSYSAQEDTQYF
V gene: TRBV5-1; J gene: TRBJ1-6; clone size: -; CDR3 length: 16; D gene: -; CDR3 DNA: TGCGCCAGCAGCGACGGGGGCGTCCGGGGTAATTCACCCCTCCACTTT; CDR3 protein: CASSDGGVRGNSPLHF
V gene: TRBV6-2/TRBV6-3; J gene: TRBJ1-2; clone size: medium-sized; CDR3 length: 13; D gene: -; CDR3 DNA: TGTGCCAGCAGTTACGTATCGGGGTATGGCTACACCTTC; CDR3 protein: CASSYVSGYGYTF
V gene: TRBV6-4; J gene: TRBJ1-5; clone size: -; CDR3 length: 15; D gene: -; CDR3 DNA: TGTGCCAGCAGTGCCTTGGGGGGGGGAAATCAGCCCCAGCATTTT; CDR3 protein: CASSALGGGNQPQHF